This TCR beta chain was found in a study of shared clonotypes between healthy human individuals. Free of recent acute infections or vaccinations, the donors were healthy HIV-negative adults. Genomic DNA came from tens of millions of PBMCs in unsorted samples. The data were produced by immunoSEQ multiplex PCR, yet TCRdb's version contains in-frame clones alone and is incomplete. This table has 450,000 to 550,000 clones, 70% to 80% appearing once. Sequencing was done on a sample of PBMCs. This receptor was identified in a woman in her thirties or forties in good health. Some clones in this sample may be carry-over from other donors' samples.

As DNA, the CDR3 is TGTGCCAGTATCGGGGGGATTACGGCCAAAAACATTCAGTACTTC. Amino acids: CASIGGITAKNIQYF. The V and J genes are TRBV19 and TRBJ2-4, with 7 bases fitting TRBD2. The germline V gene has CDR1 LNHDA and CDR2 SQIVND (reference sequence). With 7 bases clipped from V and 1 base from J, the junction kept 7 bases outside the gene matches. This CDR3 comprises 15 residues.